This TCR beta chain came from a study of T cell repertoires in cytomegalovirus infection. This clonotype was recorded a few times. The antigen is not known. With 2 bases removed from V and 3 bases from J, the gap between germline ends came to 3 bases. The CDR3 has 12 amino acids. Germline CDR1 is LNHDA and CDR2 is SQIVND (reference sequence). TCRdb re-analysed the reads in MiXCR, keeping a single row per CDR3 protein. Found here are some 800,000 distinct CDR3 sequences, less than 35% of them singletons; the top ten hold 9.5% to 15%. This chain connects TRBV19 to TRBJ2-3; D gene uncertain. The material was cultured CD8+ T cells from PBMCs, obtained from culture after CMV antigen stimulation. The receptor was derived from a human donor in good health (CMV status not recorded). Some clones in this sample may be carry-over from other donors' samples. The CDR3 reads CASSIYTDTQYF. DNA for the CDR3: TGTGCCAGTAGTATATATACAGATACGCAGTATTTT.